Listed below are T cell receptor beta chains from one sample, sequenced in a study of blood T cells in healthy people across ages. TCRdb recomputed calls from the 5' RACE reads with MiXCR, one row per CDR3 protein. The sample records approximately 670,000 distinct CDR3 sequences, roughly 41% being singletons. Sequencing was done on a sample of blood. All receptors come from an elderly man in good health. CDR3s include the opening cysteine and the closing phenylalanine or tryptophan. The order of the fields is D gene, clone size, J gene, V gene, CDR3 protein, CDR3 DNA. A D gene is named only where the DNA matches it firmly. Size is omitted from some rows. Given values are once, few, many or a class for expanded clones.

>NA|few|TRBJ2-7|TRBV12-3/TRBV12-4
CASSTPPGVYEQYF
TGTGCCAGCAGTACCCCACCAGGGGTCTACGAGCAGTACTTC
>TRBD2|NA|TRBJ2-3|TRBV13
CASTGGGSTDTQYF
TGTGCCAGCACCGGGGGGGGATCCACAGATACGCAGTATTTT
>NA|few|TRBJ2-6|TRBV28
CASSPTGRFSGANVLTF
TGTGCCAGCAGTCCGACGGGCCGGTTCTCTGGGGCCAACGTCCTGACTTTC
>TRBD1|many|TRBJ2-7|TRBV4-3
CASSPGTGQGYEQYF
TGCGCCAGCAGCCCGGGGACAGGGCAAGGTTACGAGCAGTACTTC
>NA|NA|TRBJ2-2|TRBV19
CASRSLSRTGELFF
TGTGCCAGTAGGAGCTTATCCAGAACCGGGGAGCTGTTTTTT
>NA|NA|TRBJ2-1|TRBV20-1
CSAADVQGLGEQFF
TGCAGTGCTGCAGACGTACAGGGCCTAGGAGAGCAGTTCTTC
>NA|NA|TRBJ2-2|TRBV5-1
CASSHRQNTGELFF
TGCGCCAGCAGCCACCGACAGAACACCGGGGAGCTGTTTTTT
>TRBD1|NA|TRBJ2-1|TRBV4-3
CASSQETTGPFNEQFF
TGCGCCAGCAGCCAAGAAACGACAGGGCCGTTCAATGAGCAGTTCTTC
>NA|NA|TRBJ1-1|TRBV28
CASSLDGRNTEAFF
TGTGCCAGCAGTTTAGACGGGAGGAACACTGAAGCTTTCTTT
>TRBD2|NA|TRBJ2-3|TRBV29-1
CSVGTSGGSTDTQYF
TGCAGCGTTGGGACTAGCGGGGGTAGCACAGATACGCAGTATTTT
>NA|many|TRBJ2-7|TRBV7-2
CASKPRGRLTYEQYF
TGTGCCAGCAAGCCCAGGGGAAGGCTAACCTACGAGCAGTACTTC
>TRBD2|NA|TRBJ2-7|TRBV5-1
CASSSGLAGGPYNEQYF
TGCGCCAGCAGTTCTGGACTAGCGGGGGGGCCTTACAATGAGCAGTACTTC
>NA|few|TRBJ2-3|TRBV21-1
CASNRNLQTVGTDTQYF
TGTGCCAGCAACAGAAACCTGCAAACCGTAGGCACAGATACGCAGTATTTT
>TRBD1|few|TRBJ2-7|TRBV20-1
CSASGTGAYEQYF
TGCAGTGCTTCCGGGACAGGGGCCTACGAGCAGTACTTC
>TRBD1|NA|TRBJ2-7|TRBV7-8
CASSSDRGFGYEQYF
TGTGCCAGCAGCTCCGACAGGGGCTTTGGCTACGAGCAGTACTTC
>NA|NA|TRBJ2-7|TRBV7-2
CASSEYKGVPYEQYF
TGTGCCAGCAGCGAATACAAGGGTGTTCCCTACGAGCAGTACTTC
>NA|few|TRBJ2-4|TRBV21-1
CASSKKPEDSPIAKNIQYF
TGTGCCAGCAGCAAAAAGCCCGAGGACAGCCCCATAGCCAAAAACATTCAGTACTTC
>NA|few|TRBJ1-1|TRBV20-1
CSATFLLTTSTEAFF
TGCAGTGCTACTTTTTTACTAACGACAAGCACTGAAGCTTTCTTT
>NA|few|TRBJ2-3|TRBV5-1
CASSLSGQTDTQYF
TGCGCCAGCAGCTTGTCCGGCCAGACAGATACGCAGTATTTT
>TRBD2|NA|TRBJ2-3|TRBV28
CASRTLAGGVNTQYF
TGTGCCAGCAGAACCCTAGCGGGAGGGGTGAATACGCAGTATTTT
>TRBD1|NA|TRBJ2-1|TRBV6-5
CASSRRDRASYNEQFF
TGTGCCAGCAGCCGCAGGGACAGGGCATCCTACAATGAGCAGTTCTTC
>NA|few|TRBJ2-7|TRBV5-1
CASSTRDPSYEQYF
TGCGCCAGCAGCACCCGGGACCCCTCCTACGAGCAGTACTTC
>NA|NA|TRBJ1-1|TRBV5-1
CASGVGPNTEAFF
TGCGCCAGCGGTGTAGGCCCGAACACTGAAGCTTTCTTT
>NA|NA|TRBJ2-3|TRBV2
CASSGARTDTQYF
TGTGCCAGCAGTGGGGCGAGGACAGATACGCAGTATTTT
>NA|NA|TRBJ1-1|TRBV2
CASSGQYMNTEAFF
TGTGCCAGCAGTGGACAGTACATGAACACTGAAGCTTTCTTT
>NA|NA|TRBJ1-5|TRBV6-2/TRBV6-3
CASRMTGASNQPQHF
TGTGCCAGCAGAATGACAGGAGCTAGCAATCAGCCCCAGCATTTT
>TRBD1|few|TRBJ1-3|TRBV6-2/TRBV6-3
CASSDPGQAGNTIYF
TGTGCCAGCAGTGATCCGGGACAGGCTGGAAACACCATATATTTT
>TRBD2|NA|TRBJ2-7|TRBV12-3/TRBV12-4
CASSGPSGNSAYEQYF
TGTGCCAGCAGTGGCCCTAGCGGGAATTCGGCCTACGAGCAGTACTTC
>TRBD1|NA|TRBJ2-1|TRBV7-2
CASSSRGDRGKNEQFF
TGTGCCAGCAGCTCAAGAGGGGACAGGGGAAAAAATGAGCAGTTCTTC
>TRBD2|few|TRBJ2-5|TRBV27
CASSVRKPPGLGLGGFETQYF
TGTGCCAGCAGTGTCCGAAAGCCTCCAGGGCTCGGACTAGGAGGGTTTGAGACCCAGTACTTC
>TRBD2|NA|TRBJ2-7|TRBV11-2
CASSLTGTPVTSGRAIFYEQYF
TGTGCCAGCAGCTTAACCGGGACGCCAGTGACTAGCGGGAGGGCGATCTTTTACGAGCAGTACTTC
>NA|NA|TRBJ2-4|TRBV18
CASSPSAGRDIQYF
TGTGCCAGCTCACCAAGCGCAGGGAGAGACATTCAGTACTTC
>NA|many|TRBJ2-7|TRBV13
CASSLRTGNEQYF
TGTGCCAGCAGCTTGAGAACGGGGAATGAGCAGTACTTC
>TRBD2|NA|TRBJ2-7|TRBV10-1
CASSDLAGLYNEQYF
TGCGCCAGCAGTGATCTAGCGGGACTTTACAATGAGCAGTACTTC
>NA|NA|TRBJ2-3|TRBV7-6
CASSSPGTGTDTQYF
TGTGCCAGCAGCTCTCCCGGGACTGGCACAGATACGCAGTATTTT
>TRBD1|few|TRBJ2-4|TRBV9
CASSVDLGQGWEEQYF
TGTGCCAGCAGCGTAGACCTGGGACAGGGGTGGGAAGAGCAGTACTTC